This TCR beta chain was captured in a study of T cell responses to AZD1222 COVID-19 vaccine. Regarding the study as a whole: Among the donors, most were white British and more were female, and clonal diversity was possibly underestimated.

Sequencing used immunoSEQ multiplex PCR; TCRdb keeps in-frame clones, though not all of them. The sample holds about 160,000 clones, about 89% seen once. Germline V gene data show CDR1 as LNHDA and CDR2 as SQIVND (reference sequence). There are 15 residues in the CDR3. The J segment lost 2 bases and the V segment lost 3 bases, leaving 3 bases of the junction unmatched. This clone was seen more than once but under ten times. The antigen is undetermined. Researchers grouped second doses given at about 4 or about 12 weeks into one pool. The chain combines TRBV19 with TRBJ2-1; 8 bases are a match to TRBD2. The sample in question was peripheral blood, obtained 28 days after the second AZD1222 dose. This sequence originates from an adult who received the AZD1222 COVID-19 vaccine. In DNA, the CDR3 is TGTGCCAGTAGTATCGGGGGGGCCCCCTACAATGAGCAGTTCTTC. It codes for CASSIGGAPYNEQFF.